A single sample gave rise to the 6 T cell receptor beta chains below, sequenced in a study of shared clonotypes between healthy human individuals. Assay: immunoSEQ multiplex PCR; the TCRdb copy retains only in-frame clones and omits some. The profile shows roughly 1,800,000 clones, about 95% of them singletons. Terminally differentiated effector memory CD45RA+ cells were excluded by CCR7 positive selection of CD45RO-negative cells. The specimen was naive CD8+ T cells sorted from blood. These receptors all stem from a man in his late teens or twenties in good health.

On this clone: Other DNA sequences within the sample encode an identical CDR3. V and J are TRBV7-9 and TRBJ1-1; 8 nucleotides align to TRBD1. The germline V gene has CDR1 SEHNR and CDR2 FQNEAQ (reference sequence). The V segment lost 5 bases and the J segment 1 base; nucleotides outside the gene matches: 6. CDR3 length: 15 amino acids. CDR3 amino acids: CASSQSQGENTEAFF. In DNA, the CDR3 is TGTGCCAGCAGCCAATCACAGGGGGAGAACACTGAAGCTTTCTTT.

V gene TRBV29-1 combines with J gene TRBJ2-1, with 9 bases identical to TRBD1. CDR1 SQVTM and CDR2 ANQGSEA come from the germline V gene. The trim removed 5 bases at V and 8 bases at J, leaving 19 bases unmatched. The CDR3 runs to 17 residues. The CDR3 sequence: CSVIVKYGTGLPDEQFF. The CDR3 nucleotides are TGCAGCGTTATCGTTAAGTACGGGACAGGGTTACCCGATGAGCAGTTCTTC.

The J gene is TRBJ2-5, the V gene TRBV9, with D possibly called TRBD1 or TRBD2 (5 bases each). Looked up from germline, CDR1 is SGDLS and CDR2 is YYNGEE. With 3 bases removed from V and 2 bases from J, the gap between germline ends came to 14 bases. This CDR3 has 15 residues. The CDR3 reads CASSGWGNSQETQYF. DNA for the CDR3: TGTGCCAGCAGCGGGTGGGGGAACTCGCAAGAGACCCAGTACTTC.

The genes are TRBV6-1 and TRBJ1-6, with D maybe TRBD1 (6 bases). This CDR3 has 16 residues. Germline loops: CDR1 MNHNS, CDR2 SASEGT. V dropped 3 bases and J dropped 3 bases, with 12 bases sitting between them. This chain's CDR3 is CASSDPQGSYNSPLHF. CDR3 nucleotides: TGTGCCAGCAGTGACCCACAGGGAAGCTATAATTCACCCCTCCACTTT.

The J gene is TRBJ2-7, the V gene TRBV7-2, with 14 bases that match TRBD2. Germline CDR1 SGHTA, CDR2 FQGNSA. The CDR3 extends over 17 amino acids. The V segment lost 3 bases and the J segment 3 bases; nucleotides outside the gene matches: 7. The CDR3 region has the DNA TGTGCCAGCAGCTTGGGACTAGCGGGAGAAGGGTACTACGAGCAGTACTTC. Translating it yields CASSLGLAGEGYYEQYF.

DNA of the CDR3: TGTGCCAGCAACCGACTAGCGGGTGCCCCCTGGGAGCAGTATTTT. Residues: CASNRLAGAPWEQYF. V is TRBV27 and J is TRBJ2-3; 10 nucleotides line up with TRBD2. CDR1 and CDR2 from the germline V gene are MNHEY and SMNVEV (reference sequence). The length of the CDR3 is 15 residues. The trim removed 7 bases at V and 11 bases at J, leaving 15 bases unmatched.